The present entry profiles one T cell receptor (beta chain) with its context. These data are taken from a study of blood T cells in healthy people across ages. The authors ran a second PCR of roughly 6 to 12 cycles using a sample-barcoded 5' primer and a J-beta primer mix. TCRdb re-analysed the 5' RACE reads in MiXCR, keeping a single row per CDR3 protein. Of approximately 600,000 distinct CDR3 sequences detected, 58% appear once; the ten largest clones hold around 37%. This clonotype was obtained from a man aged 60-69 years in good health. Sequencing was carried out using blood.

The CDR3 spells CASRGQTVPYEQYF. The CDR3 nucleotides are TGTGCCAGCAGGGGACAGACAGTCCCCTACGAGCAGTACTTC. This chain connects TRBV28 to TRBJ2-7; 7 positions agree with TRBD1. The CDR3 is 14 residues long. The germline CDR1 and CDR2 sequences are MDHEN and SYDVKM. The J segment lost 2 bases and the V segment lost 6 bases, leaving 7 bases of the junction unmatched.